Below, 21 T cell receptor beta chains from the same sample are listed, as sequenced in a study of blood T cell repertoires in COVID-19. Using immunoSEQ multiplex PCR, the repertoire was profiled, and TCRdb retains in-frame clones only, with some absent. The sample lists 200,000 or so clones, 85% to 90% occurring once. The source material was peripheral blood. The receptors originated from a man at least 80 years old with acute or convalescent COVID-19.

This clone was counted a single time. The rearrangement uses TRBV24-1 and TRBJ2-1; 12 bases are a match to TRBD2. The germline CDR1 and CDR2 sequences are KGHDR and SFDVKD. This CDR3 has 16 residues. Losses at the gene ends were 3 bases for V and 9 bases for J; bases not matched to a gene: 8. The CDR3 loop is CATSDRGASGRGEQFF. CDR3 in DNA: TGTGCCACCAGTGATCGAGGGGCTAGCGGGAGGGGTGAGCAGTTCTTC.

The V call is TRBV15, the J call TRBJ1-5; D not resolved. V lost 0 bases and J lost 0, with 3 bases in between. The CDR3 spans 14 residues. The germline V gene has CDR1 LNHNV and CDR2 YYDKDF (reference sequence). The CDR3 region is CATSRDLSNQPQHF. The DNA of the CDR3 is TGTGCCACCAGCAGAGACCTTAGCAATCAGCCCCAGCATTTT.

The chain uses TRBV6-5 and TRBJ1-1, with TRBD1 matching over 7 bases. The J segment lost 12 bases and the V segment lost 8 bases, leaving 15 bases of the junction unmatched. This CDR3 is built from 13 residues. The germline V gene has CDR1 MNHEY and CDR2 SVGAGI. The CDR3 DNA reads TGTGCCAGCTTTTCCCGAGACAGGGTGGCTCCTTTCTTT. It is translated as CASFSRDRVAPFF.

This clone was seen a few times. The CDR3 DNA reads as TGCAGCGTATCAGGGGGCTACGAGCAGTACTTC. Translated: CSVSGGYEQYF. The chain combines TRBV29-1 with TRBJ2-7; the match to TRBD1 covers 7 bases. The CDR3 is 11 residues long. J lost 3 bases, V lost 6 bases, and 2 bases had no gene match. Germline CDR1 reads SQVTM; CDR2 reads ANQGSEA.

The count of this clone is one. The gene calls are TRBV19 and TRBJ1-2; tentatively, D is TRBD1 (5 bases). V was cut by 4 bases and J by 7 bases, with 7 bases left in between. CDR3 length equals 11 residues. CDR1 is LNHDA and CDR2 is SQIVND in the germline V gene (reference sequence). The CDR3 reads CASSKGVGYTF. For the CDR3, the DNA is TGTGCCAGTAGTAAAGGGGTTGGCTACACCTTC.

The CDR3 loop reads CASSPHFTDTQYF. DNA for the CDR3: TGTGCCAGCAGCCCCCATTTCACAGATACGCAGTATTTT. The chain is built from TRBV11-2 and TRBJ2-3; D is ambiguous. Trimming removed 5 bases at V and 2 bases at J, with 8 bases between. The CDR3 is 13 residues long. CDR1 SGHAT and CDR2 FQNNGV come from the germline V gene.

The chain combines TRBV28 with TRBJ2-2, with 9 bases identical to TRBD1. Germline V CDR1 and CDR2: MDHEN, SYDVKM. The CDR3 loop spans 17 amino acids. J was trimmed by 8 bases and V by 4 bases; bases with no gene match: 14. CDR3 region: CASSSTGGFPRLGELFF. CDR3 sequence (DNA): TGTGCCAGCAGTTCGACAGGGGGATTCCCGAGGTTAGGGGAGCTGTTTTTT.

This chain links TRBV5-6 with TRBJ2-2; 10 bases fit TRBD2. The CDR3 has 15 residues. CDR1 SGHDT and CDR2 YYEEEE come from the germline V gene. V dropped 0 bases and J dropped 6; count of bases not matched to a gene: 2. The CDR3, as DNA: TGTGCCAGCAGCTTGGTGCTAGCGGGAGCCGGGGAGCTGTTTTTT. Translating it yields CASSLVLAGAGELFF.

This clone appeared once. V and J are TRBV6-6 and TRBJ1-2, with D tentatively TRBD1 (5 bases). The CDR3 runs to 12 residues. Germline lookup yields CDR1 MNHNY and CDR2 SVGAGI (reference sequence). Trimming took off 6 bases at V and 5 bases at J, with 10 bases between the two ends. For the CDR3, the DNA is TGTGCCAGCAGAGAGACAGAATATGGCTACACCTTC. It yields the protein CASRETEYGYTF.

The chain recombines TRBV19 with TRBJ1-5, with unresolved D. The CDR3 has 15 residues. Deletions cut 0 bases from V and 2 bases from J, with 8 bases between. Germline V CDR1 and CDR2: LNHDA, SQIVND (reference sequence). CDR3 protein: CASSIDTVGNQPQHF. CDR3 sequence (DNA): TGTGCCAGTAGTATAGACACAGTAGGCAATCAGCCCCAGCATTTT.

The chain is built from TRBV28 and TRBJ2-1; D is uncertain. In germline, CDR1 is MDHEN, CDR2 SYDVKM. Trimming cost V 3 bases and J 0 bases, with 6 bases left between them. The CDR3 length is 14 residues. As DNA, the CDR3 is TGTGCCAGCAGTTTCAGCGCCTCCTACAATGAGCAGTTCTTC. As protein: CASSFSASYNEQFF.

The chain links TRBV6-2 or TRBV6-3 to TRBJ1-2; 10 bases align to TRBD1. Losses at the gene ends were 2 bases for V and 5 bases for J; bases not matched to a gene: 5. The germline CDR1 and CDR2 sequences are MNHEY and SVGEGT. CDR3 size: 15 residues. The CDR3 DNA sequence: TGTGCCAGCAGTTACCCTGGACAGGGGGTATATGGCTACACCTTC. It encodes CASSYPGQGVYGYTF.

CDR3 coding DNA: TGTGCCAGCAGTACCGGGACAGGGAGCACAGATACGCAGTATTTT. Translated, it gives CASSTGTGSTDTQYF. The V gene is TRBV6-5, the J gene TRBJ2-3; 9 bases map to TRBD1. The CDR3 totals 15 residues. J lost 0 bases, V lost 5 bases, and 3 bases had no gene match. From germline, CDR1 is MNHEY and CDR2 SVGAGI.

The chain employs TRBV11-2 and TRBJ2-1, with a weak D call TRBD2 (5 bases). The V and J ends lost 3 bases and 9 bases respectively, with 12 bases between them. This CDR3 contains 13 residues. Per germline, CDR1 SGHAT and CDR2 FQNNGV. CDR3 DNA sequence: TGTGCCAGCAGCTTTTCGACGGGATCTGAGCAGTTCTTC. Protein sequence: CASSFSTGSEQFF.

V usage is TRBV5-1 and J usage is TRBJ2-7, with 7 bases matching TRBD1. The trim removed 2 bases at V and 4 bases at J, leaving 6 bases unmatched. Germline CDR1 reads SGHRS; CDR2 reads YFSETQ. CDR3 size: 14 residues. CDR3 in DNA: TGCGCCAGCAGCTTCGAACAGGGGCTTTACGAGCAGTACTTC. Its protein product is CASSFEQGLYEQYF.

The rearrangement uses TRBV15 and TRBJ2-5; D is unclear. Trimming took 5 bases from V and 2 from J, leaving 6 bases between them. The CDR3 is made up of 12 amino acids. Germline V gene sequence: CDR1 LNHNV, CDR2 YYDKDF (reference sequence). CDR3 protein: CATSGQQETQYF. The CDR3 bases are TGTGCCACCAGCGGCCAGCAAGAGACCCAGTACTTC.

The chain's CDR3 is CAISERDRDYTF. The CDR3 nucleotides are TGTGCCATCAGTGAGCGGGACAGGGACTACACCTTC. The chain couples TRBV10-3 to TRBJ1-2; 9 nucleotides match TRBD1. Germline V gene data show CDR1 as ENHRY and CDR2 as SYGVKD. The CDR3 is made up of 12 amino acids. The ends lost 2 bases at V and 10 bases at J; junction bases unmatched: 2.

The J gene is TRBJ2-3, the V gene TRBV24-1; 9 bases map to TRBD1. The CDR3 spans 17 residues. The V gene end was trimmed by 2 bases and the J gene end by 4 bases; junction bases not matched to a gene: 9. CDR1 and CDR2 (germline): KGHDR, SFDVKD. CDR3 nucleotides: TGTGCCACCAGTGATTCGGTTACAGGGGGCGTCGCAGATACGCAGTATTTT. It encodes CATSDSVTGGVADTQYF.

V is TRBV5-6 and J is TRBJ2-5; 7 nucleotides agree with TRBD2. Germline V gene lookup returns CDR1 SGHDT and CDR2 YYEEEE. The CDR3 has 15 amino acids. Trimming cost V 3 bases and J 5 bases; bases outside gene matches: 10. This chain's CDR3 is CASSSRGGSSETQYF. DNA of the CDR3: TGTGCCAGCAGCTCACGGGGCGGGAGCTCTGAGACCCAGTACTTC.

This clone has just a few counts. V gene TRBV19 combines with J gene TRBJ2-7; tentatively, D is TRBD1 (6 bases). The V end lost 8 bases, the J end lost 4 bases, and 18 bases lay between the germline ends. CDR3 size: 14 residues. Looked up from germline, CDR1 is LNHDA and CDR2 is SQIVND (reference sequence). The CDR3, as DNA: TGTGCCAGTCTTCAGGGGTCCGTTCTATACGAGCAGTACTTC. It encodes CASLQGSVLYEQYF.

The chain carries TRBV14 and TRBJ1-1, with 7 nucleotides matching TRBD1. V shed 5 bases and J 5 bases; nucleotides not matched to a gene: 5. This CDR3 region has 13 residues. Per the germline V gene, CDR1 is SGHDN and CDR2 is FVKESK. CDR3 loop: CASSRQGKTEAFF. CDR3 in DNA: TGTGCCAGCAGCAGACAGGGAAAGACTGAAGCTTTCTTT.